The next 30 T cell receptor beta chains were all read from a single sample in a study of vaccination effects on CD4 cells after COVID-19. Repertoires were generated with immunoSEQ multiplex PCR, while TCRdb's copy carries only in-frame clones and drops some. The repertoire includes tens of thousands of clones, 65% to 80% of them detected once, and roughly 3.1% sits in the top ten. Which antigens these TCRs recognize remains unknown. Cultured cells yielded isolated CD4+ T cells after around 9 days. The sample consisted of CD4+ T cells from PBMCs cultured without peptide, taken before COVID-19 vaccination. The receptors shown here come from a human donor who received a COVID-19 vaccine.

This clone was seen once. CDR3 coding DNA: TGTGCCAGCAGCTTACTGCTCGGCAGCTATGGCTACACCTTC. Translation: CASSLLLGSYGYTF. The chain joins TRBV7-9 to TRBJ1-2, with D unclear. CDR1 is SEHNR and CDR2 is FQNEAQ in the germline V gene (reference sequence). V lost 2 bases, J lost 4 bases, and 11 bases lay in between. This CDR3 contains 14 residues.

The genes are TRBV5-4 and TRBJ2-6; 7 nucleotides line up with TRBD1. This CDR3 region has 15 residues. CDR1 and CDR2 from the germline V gene are SGHNT and YYREEE (reference sequence). V lost 2 bases to trimming and J lost 2 bases; unmatched junction nucleotides: 1. The CDR3, as DNA: TGTGCCAGCAGCTTAGGGGGCGCTGGGGCCAACGTCCTGACTTTC. This encodes CASSLGGAGANVLTF.

This clone was observed a handful of times. The CDR3, as DNA: TGTGCCAGCAGCCGATCCGGGGAGCTGTTTTTT. Encoded protein: CASSRSGELFF. The rearrangement links TRBV7-2 to TRBJ2-2, with unresolved D. CDR3 length: 11 amino acids. CDR1 SGHTA and CDR2 FQGNSA come from the germline V gene. V lost 5 bases, J lost 6 bases, and 4 bases lay in between.

About this clone: A junction end diverges from the germline sequence, so it may reflect a read error. The V call is TRBV18, the J call TRBJ1-2, with D hard to call. CDR1 is KGHSH and CDR2 is LQKENI in the germline V gene. The CDR3 has 13 residues. As DNA, the CDR3 is TGTGCCAGCTCACCAGGGAATTTGAACACCGAGGATTTC. It yields the protein CASSPGNLNTEDF.

This clone was seen just once. The V call is TRBV28, the J call TRBJ1-2; TRBD1 matches 7 bases. Germline assignment: CDR1 MDHEN and CDR2 SYDVKM. The V gene end was trimmed by 5 bases and the J gene end by 2 bases; junction bases not matched to a gene: 2. The CDR3 runs to 13 residues. The DNA of the CDR3 is TGTGCCAGCAGTCGAGGGGGCAACTATGGCTACACCTTC. The encoded protein is CASSRGGNYGYTF.

The rearrangement joins TRBV7-2 to TRBJ2-7; 14 bases align to TRBD2. This CDR3 has 14 amino acids. V was pared by 6 bases and J by 4 bases, with 2 bases of the junction left unmatched. From germline, CDR1 is SGHTA and CDR2 FQGNSA. The CDR3 DNA is TGTGCCAGCAGAGGGACTAGCGGGGGTTACGAGCAGTACTTC. Protein: CASRGTSGGYEQYF.

The chain has TRBV7-3 and TRBJ2-7, with 7 nucleotides matching TRBD1. The CDR3 sequence is 13 residues long. The junction had 4 bases not matched to a gene; V was cut back by 5 bases and J by 3 bases. Germline V gene lookup returns CDR1 SGHTA and CDR2 FQGTGA. Written as DNA, the CDR3 is TGTGCCAGCAGCCGGGACAGATACTACGAGCAGTACTTC. Protein sequence: CASSRDRYYEQYF.

The chain has TRBV29-1 and TRBJ2-7; D remains unclear. Germline V gene data show CDR1 as SQVTM and CDR2 as ANQGSEA. The V end lost 1 base, the J end lost 6 bases, and 16 bases lay between the germline ends. CDR3 length: 14 amino acids. For the CDR3, the DNA is TGCAGCGTTGAAGCGCCGACCCGAACCGGCGAGCAGTACTTC. The encoded protein is CSVEAPTRTGEQYF.

The genes are TRBV2 and TRBJ2-1; D possibly matches TRBD1 or TRBD2 (5 bases each). V lost 8 bases to trimming and J lost 0 bases, with 11 bases between them. The CDR3 loop spans 14 amino acids. Per the germline V gene, CDR1 is SNHLY and CDR2 is FYNNEI. The CDR3 here is CASGTPPSYNEQFF. Written as DNA, the CDR3 is TGTGCCAGCGGGACCCCACCCTCCTACAATGAGCAGTTCTTC.

CDR3 region: CASSQVVGQNYGYTF. The CDR3 nucleotides read TGCGCCAGCAGCCAAGTCGTAGGGCAGAACTATGGCTACACCTTC. This rearrangement joins TRBV4-3 to TRBJ1-2; D remains ambiguous. The length of the CDR3 is 15 residues. Germline-derived CDR1 and CDR2 are LGHNA and YSLEER. Trimming stripped 1 base from V and 2 bases from J, with 11 bases between.

CDR3 sequence reads: CASSMSTSGGWPLGNIQYF. CDR3 coding DNA: TGTGCCAGTAGTATGAGTACTAGCGGGGGGTGGCCCCTCGGGAACATTCAGTACTTC. V gene TRBV19 combines with J gene TRBJ2-4; 12 bases are shared with TRBD2. CDR3 length equals 19 residues. Trimming removed 3 bases from V and 7 bases from J; junction bases left unmatched: 16. In germline, CDR1 is LNHDA, CDR2 SQIVND (reference sequence).

The chain joins TRBV19 to TRBJ1-5; 9 bases align to TRBD1. This CDR3 spans 17 amino acids. Looked up from germline, CDR1 is LNHDA and CDR2 is SQIVND (reference sequence). V trimming: 6 bases; J trimming: 0 bases; junction bases outside the gene matches: 9. DNA of the CDR3: TGTGCCAGTAGCGGACAGGGGAGTCCTTATAGCAATCAGCCCCAGCATTTT. Its translation: CASSGQGSPYSNQPQHF.

This clone was observed a handful of times. This sequence joins TRBV5-1 and TRBJ1-2; D remains unclear. There are 13 residues in the CDR3. Between the trimmed V and J ends, which lost 3 bases and 3 bases, there was a span of 9 bases. Germline assignment: CDR1 SGHRS and CDR2 YFSETQ. The CDR3 nucleotides are TGCGCCAGCAGCTATAGTGGGGACTATGGCTACACCTTC. It encodes CASSYSGDYGYTF.

This chain links TRBV14 with TRBJ1-6; D is perhaps TRBD1 (5 bases). V gave up 0 bases and J gave up 7 bases, with 16 bases separating them. This CDR3 spans 17 amino acids. CDR1 and CDR2 (germline): SGHDN, FVKESK. Here the CDR3 reads CASSQDYYQGFNSPLHF. CDR3 bases: TGTGCCAGCAGCCAAGATTATTATCAGGGATTCAATTCACCCCTCCACTTT.

This clone appeared once. CDR3 nucleotide sequence: TGTGCCAGCAACCTCGACAGGGATAGGGAAAAACTGTTTTTT. Amino acid sequence: CASNLDRDREKLFF. V and J are TRBV2 and TRBJ1-4; 7 nucleotides agree with TRBD1. The junction had 10 bases not matched to a gene; V was cut back by 7 bases and J by 8 bases. The CDR3 is 14 residues long. Germline V gives CDR1 SNHLY, CDR2 FYNNEI.

This clone turned up a few times. The J gene is TRBJ1-1, the V gene TRBV4-2; unclear D gene. Germline CDR1 and CDR2: LGHNA and YNFKEQ. This CDR3 has 15 amino acids. Trimming cost V 4 bases and J 2 bases, with 14 bases left between them. This chain's CDR3 is CASSRGSTANTEAFF. DNA of the CDR3: TGTGCCAGCAGCCGAGGATCGACCGCTAACACTGAAGCTTTCTTT.

The rearrangement links TRBV9 to TRBJ2-7, with D possibly being TRBD1 (6 bases). This CDR3 region has 15 residues. Trimming took off 0 bases at V and 3 bases at J, with 13 bases between the two ends. Germline assignment: CDR1 SGDLS and CDR2 YYNGEE. The CDR3 sequence: CASSVAPGAGYEQYF. CDR3 nucleotides: TGTGCCAGCAGCGTAGCGCCAGGGGCTGGCTACGAGCAGTACTTC. Full variable domain (remainder filled in from reference TRBV9 and TRBJ2-7): DSGVTQTPKHLITATGQRVTLRCSPRSGDLSVYWYQQSLDQGLQFLIQYYNGEERAKGNILERFSAQQFPDLHSELNLSSLELGDSALYFCASSVAPGAGYEQYFGPGTRLTVT.

The rearrangement uses TRBV3-1 (or the pseudogene TRBV3-2) and TRBJ2-7; possibly TRBD1 for D (6 bases). The CDR3 loop spans 16 amino acids. V was pared by 4 bases and J by 3 bases, with 19 bases between. Germline-derived CDR1 and CDR2 are LGHDT and YNNKEL (reference sequence). CDR3 sequence (DNA): TGTGCCAGCAGCCTTTTGAGGACAGCGATCCTCTACGAGCAGTACTTC. This sequence encodes CASSLLRTAILYEQYF.

The rearrangement uses TRBV5-1 and TRBJ2-1, with D perhaps TRBD2 (6 bases). This CDR3 comprises 15 residues. Germline loops: CDR1 SGHRS, CDR2 YFSETQ. V lost 4 bases to trimming and J lost 5 bases, with 16 bases between them. The DNA for the CDR3 is TGCGCCAGCAGCCTCGGGACTCGCGGAAACAATGAGCAGTTCTTC. Translation: CASSLGTRGNNEQFF.

The chain is built from TRBV15 and TRBJ1-3; D possibly corresponds to TRBD1 (6 bases). The CDR3 runs to 15 residues. The V gene lost 0 bases and the J gene lost 4 bases, with 10 bases spanning the gap. The germline CDR1 and CDR2 sequences are LNHNV and YYDKDF (reference sequence). CDR3 sequence reads: CATSRDPGVGNTIYF. In DNA, the CDR3 is TGTGCCACCAGCAGAGATCCAGGGGTGGGAAACACCATATATTTT.

The V gene is TRBV19, the J gene TRBJ1-5; TRBD1 is a possible D gene (5 bases). V was pared by 9 bases and J by 3 bases, with 12 bases between. The CDR3 length is 13 residues. The germline V gene has CDR1 LNHDA and CDR2 SQIVND (reference sequence). DNA for the CDR3: TGTGCCAGCCGGGGGGGAGCCAATCAGCCCCAGCATTTT. Translation gives CASRGGANQPQHF. Full variable domain (remainder filled in from reference TRBV19 and TRBJ1-5): DGGITQSPKYLFRKEGQNVTLSCEQNLNHDAMYWYRQDPGQGLRLIYYSQIVNDFQKGDIAEGYSVSREKKESFPLTVTSAQKNPTAFYLCASRGGANQPQHFGDGTRLSIL.

The V gene is TRBV7-2, the J gene TRBJ2-4; 9 bases map to TRBD1. The CDR3 spans 12 residues. Germline V CDR1 and CDR2: SGHTA, FQGNSA. V dropped 9 bases and J dropped 7; count of bases not matched to a gene: 4. The CDR3 region is CASGQGSNIQYF. Here the CDR3 DNA reads TGTGCCAGTGGACAGGGGAGCAACATTCAGTACTTC.

This chain joins TRBV5-5 and TRBJ1-3; D is unclear. Germline CDR1 is SGHKS and CDR2 is YYEKEE (reference sequence). V lost 4 bases to trimming and J lost 0 bases, with 11 bases between them. CDR3 length equals 15 residues. CDR3 DNA: TGTGCCAGCAGCCCTCAGACGTACTCTGGAAACACCATATATTTT. It yields the protein CASSPQTYSGNTIYF.

This clone was seen a handful of times. The chain carries TRBV3-1 (or the pseudogene TRBV3-2) and TRBJ1-1, with unresolved D. Germline V CDR1 and CDR2: LGHDT, YNNKEL (reference sequence). V dropped 1 base and J dropped 9 bases, with 6 bases sitting between them. This CDR3 region has 11 residues. DNA for the CDR3: TGTGCCAGCAGCCAAGGGACCAAAGCTTTCTTT. Translated: CASSQGTKAFF.

The rearrangement joins TRBV7-9 to TRBJ1-4; the match to TRBD1 covers 9 bases. The CDR3 is made up of 14 amino acids. Germline V gene data show CDR1 as SEHNR and CDR2 as FQNEAQ (reference sequence). Losses at the gene ends were 3 bases for V and 7 bases for J; bases not matched to a gene: 3. CDR3 protein: CASSFTGGGEKLFF. In DNA, the CDR3 is TGTGCCAGCAGCTTTACAGGGGGCGGTGAAAAACTGTTTTTT. The whole variable domain, remainder taken from reference TRBV7-9 and TRBJ1-4, is DTGVSQNPRHKITKRGQNVTFRCDPISEHNRLYWYRQTLGQGPEFLTYFQNEAQLEKSRLLSDRFSAERPKGSFSTLEIQRTEQGDSAMYLCASSFTGGGEKLFFGSGTQLSVL.

The chain combines TRBV7-2 with TRBJ1-2; 9 nucleotides line up with TRBD1. The germline V gene encodes CDR1 SGHTA and CDR2 FQGNSA. This CDR3 has 14 amino acids. Losses at the gene ends were 4 bases for V and 2 bases for J; bases not matched to a gene: 2. The CDR3 loop is CASSSGTGNYGYTF. The CDR3 coding sequence is TGTGCCAGCAGCTCCGGGACAGGGAACTATGGCTACACCTTC.

The chain has TRBV25-1 and TRBJ1-1; D remains ambiguous. Germline V gene lookup returns CDR1 MGHDK and CDR2 SYGVNS. Trimming cost V 5 bases and J 7 bases, with 8 bases left between them. The CDR3 spans 11 residues. CDR3 in DNA: TGTGCCAGCAGTCTTCTCGATGAAGCTTTCTTT. This codes for CASSLLDEAFF. The full variable domain, rest sourced from reference TRBV25-1 and TRBJ1-1, is EADIYQTPRYLVIGTGKKITLECSQTMGHDKMYWYQQDPGMELHLIHYSYGVNSTEKGDLSSESTVSRIRTEHFPLTLESARPSHTSQYLCASSLLDEAFFGQGTRLTVV.

The chain employs TRBV3-1 (or the pseudogene TRBV3-2) and TRBJ1-6; D is unresolved. V shed 5 bases and J shed 5 bases, with 22 bases lying between them. Germline V gene sequence: CDR1 LGHDT, CDR2 YNNKEL (reference sequence). The CDR3 is 18 amino acids. The CDR3 spells CASSRSTPISYHNSPLHF. For the CDR3, the DNA is TGTGCCAGCAGCAGGTCTACTCCCATTTCATATCATAATTCACCCCTCCACTTT.

The chain links TRBV1 to TRBJ2-1; no DNA check was done on the table's D call, TRBD2. TRBV1 is designated a pseudogene. The CDR3 runs 15 residues. Written as DNA, the CDR3 is TGCACCAGCAGCCAAGGCGGGAGACTAGGCAATGAGCAGTTCTTC. The encoded protein is CTSSQGGRLGNEQFF.

The gene calls are TRBV6-4 and TRBJ2-7, with D possibly being TRBD2 (6 bases). The CDR3 runs 14 residues. Per the germline V gene, CDR1 is MRHNA and CDR2 is SNTAGT. The ends were cut back, 4 bases at V and 6 bases at J, with 16 bases in the middle. In DNA form, the CDR3 reads TGTGCCAGCAGTGGCGGGACCCTCGCGGGCGAGCAGTACTTC. Residues: CASSGGTLAGEQYF.